The 9 T cell receptor beta chains in this list originate from one sample, sequenced in a study of T-cell memory formation after mild COVID-19. TCRdb re-called the 5' RACE reads through MiXCR, storing one row per CDR3 protein. The table shows 200,000 to 250,000 distinct CDR3 sequences, with over 7.5% occurring only once. Material for sequencing was PBMCs or a T cell subset sorted from them (not recorded which). The receptor source for this set is a young man who had mild COVID-19 (a few samples of this study predate the infection). Cell type and time point are not known.

This chain connects TRBV6-2 or TRBV6-3 to TRBJ1-5; 8 nucleotides agree with TRBD1. The CDR3 totals 16 residues. The ends lost 7 bases at V and 0 bases at J; junction bases unmatched: 8. Per germline, CDR1 MNHEY and CDR2 SVGEGT. The CDR3 coding sequence is TGTGCCAGCACCCCAACAGGGGGTGATAGCAATCAGCCCCAGCATTTT. It specifies CASTPTGGDSNQPQHF.

The chain employs TRBV9 and TRBJ2-6; D remains unclear. Trimming removed 1 base from V and 2 bases from J, with 7 bases in between. CDR1 is SGDLS, CDR2 YYNGEE, per germline. This CDR3 contains 15 residues. The DNA of the CDR3 is TGTGCCAGCAGCGTAATGGGTACTGGGGCCAACGTCCTGACTTTC. It specifies CASSVMGTGANVLTF.

In this sample, this clonotype turned up a few times. J is TRBJ2-3 and V is TRBV20-1; D is possibly TRBD2 (6 bases). The CDR3 runs 14 residues. V was trimmed by 6 bases and J by 2 bases, leaving 15 bases between them. CDR1 DFQATT and CDR2 SNEGSKA come from the germline V gene (reference sequence). This chain's CDR3 is CSALGGGVTDTQYF. The CDR3 DNA reads TGCAGTGCACTGGGGGGAGGCGTCACAGATACGCAGTATTTT.

The rearrangement uses TRBV5-1 and TRBJ1-5; TRBD1 is a possible D gene (6 bases). This CDR3 contains 13 residues. Germline V CDR1 and CDR2: SGHRS, YFSETQ. V lost 0 bases, J lost 7 bases, and 8 bases lay in between. The DNA for the CDR3 is TGCGCCAGCAGCTTGGCCAGGGGACAGCCCCAGCATTTT. Encoded protein: CASSLARGQPQHF.

This clonotype was counted many times. V gene TRBV5-1 combines with J gene TRBJ1-1, with D maybe TRBD1 (6 bases). The V and J ends lost 0 bases and 7 bases respectively, with 10 bases between them. CDR1 is SGHRS, CDR2 YFSETQ, per germline. The CDR3 length is 13 residues. The CDR3 is CASSLGGQGEAFF. For the CDR3, the DNA is TGCGCCAGCAGCTTGGGGGGGCAGGGTGAAGCTTTCTTT.

This clonotype was detected ten times or more. The chain is built from TRBV4-3 and TRBJ2-5; D uncertain. The germline CDR1 and CDR2 sequences are LGHNA and YSLEER. The CDR3 is 14 residues long. The V gene lost 0 bases and the J gene lost 5 bases, with 10 bases spanning the gap. The CDR3 DNA reads TGCGCCAGCAGCCAAGAGTGGCAAGCGGAGACCCAGTACTTC. Residues: CASSQEWQAETQYF.

V and J are TRBV25-1 and TRBJ1-1; D remains unclear. In germline, CDR1 is MGHDK, CDR2 SYGVNS. Deletions cut 6 bases from V and 1 base from J, with 3 bases between. This CDR3 comprises 11 residues. In DNA, the CDR3 is TGTGCCAGCAGGCGGAACACTGAAGCTTTCTTT. Residues: CASRRNTEAFF. Based on the CDR3 plus reference TRBV25-1 and TRBJ1-1, the full variable domain is EADIYQTPRYLVIGTGKKITLECSQTMGHDKMYWYQQDPGMELHLIHYSYGVNSTEKGDLSSESTVSRIRTEHFPLTLESARPSHTSQYLCASRRNTEAFFGQGTRLTVV.

This clonotype was seen a few times. The J gene is TRBJ2-3, the V gene TRBV11-2; TRBD2 aligns across 15 bases. The CDR3 is 17 residues long. The J segment lost 2 bases and the V segment lost 5 bases, leaving 5 bases of the junction unmatched. Germline V gives CDR1 SGHAT, CDR2 FQNNGV. The CDR3 coding sequence is TGTGCCAGCAGCCCGAGGACTAGCGGGGGGGACACAGATACGCAGTATTTT. It translates to CASSPRTSGGDTDTQYF.

The rearrangement joins TRBV5-1 to TRBJ1-1; the D gene is possibly TRBD1 (5 bases). The CDR3 is 13 residues long. The germline gives CDR1 SGHRS, CDR2 YFSETQ. Trimming left V 4 bases short and J 11 bases short, with 18 bases between. The CDR3 loop reads CASSAAGLKPAFF. CDR3 in DNA: TGCGCCAGCAGCGCGGCGGGGCTCAAGCCGGCTTTCTTT.